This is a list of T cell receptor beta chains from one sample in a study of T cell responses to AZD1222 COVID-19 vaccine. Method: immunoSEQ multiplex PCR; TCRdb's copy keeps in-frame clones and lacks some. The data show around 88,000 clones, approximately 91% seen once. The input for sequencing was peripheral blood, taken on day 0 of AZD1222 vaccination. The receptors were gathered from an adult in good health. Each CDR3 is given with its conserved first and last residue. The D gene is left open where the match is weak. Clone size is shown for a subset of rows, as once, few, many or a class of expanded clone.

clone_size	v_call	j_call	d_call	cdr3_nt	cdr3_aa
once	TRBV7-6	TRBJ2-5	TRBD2	TGTGCCAGCAGCAACGGACTAGCGGGAGCGGGGGAGACCCAGTACTTC	CASSNGLAGAGETQYF
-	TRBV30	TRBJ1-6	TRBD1	TGTGCCTGGGCCCTATCGGGGGCAGGGGGTGATAATTCACCCCTCCACTTT	CAWALSGAGGDNSPLHF
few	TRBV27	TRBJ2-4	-	TGTGCCAGCCGGGGAAGTGTAGCCAAAAACATTCAGTACTTC	CASRGSVAKNIQYF
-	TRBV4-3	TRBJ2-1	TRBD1	TGCGCCAGCAGCCAAAAAGCCCCCGGGACAGGGGGCAATGAGCAGTTCTTC	CASSQKAPGTGGNEQFF
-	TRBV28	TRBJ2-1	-	TGTGCCAGCAGTTTGATCTTGAATGAGCAGTTCTTC	CASSLILNEQFF
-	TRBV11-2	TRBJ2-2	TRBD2	TGTGCCAGCAGCCCGGGGGGGTGGGGACCGAACACCGGGGAGCTGTTTTTT	CASSPGGWGPNTGELFF
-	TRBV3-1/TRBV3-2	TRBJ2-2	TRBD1	TGTGCCAGCAGCCACCCCGACAGGGGGCACACCGGGGAGCTGTTTTTT	CASSHPDRGHTGELFF
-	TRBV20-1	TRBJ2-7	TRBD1	TGCAGTGCTACCAGGGGGCTCGAGCAGTACTTC	CSATRGLEQYF
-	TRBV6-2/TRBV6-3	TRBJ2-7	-	TGTGCCAGCAGCTCCGCCCTGATAGGGGAGCAGTACTTC	CASSSALIGEQYF
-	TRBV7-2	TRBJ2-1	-	TGTGCCAGCCTCCGGGACCTCACCTACAATGAGCAGTTCTTC	CASLRDLTYNEQFF
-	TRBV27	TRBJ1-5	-	TGTGCCAGCAGTTTTGGGGGGGCCGGCAATCAGCCCCAGCATTTT	CASSFGGAGNQPQHF
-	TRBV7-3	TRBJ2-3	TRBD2	TGTGCCAGCAGCCAGACTAGCGGGAGATTCGGCACAGATACGCAGTATTTT	CASSQTSGRFGTDTQYF
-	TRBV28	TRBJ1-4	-	TGTGCCAGCAGTCCGGGACAACAGAGCGAAAAACTGTTTTTT	CASSPGQQSEKLFF
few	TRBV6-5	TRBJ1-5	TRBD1	TGTGCCAGCAGCTTAGACAGGGTGGGCAATCAGCCCCAGCATTTT	CASSLDRVGNQPQHF
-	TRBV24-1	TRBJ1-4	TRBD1	TGTGCCACCAGTGATACCCGACAGGGGGGAGATGAAAAACTGTTTTTT	CATSDTRQGGDEKLFF
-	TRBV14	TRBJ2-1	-	TGTGCCAGCAGCCAAGGGGGGGGGCACTCCTACAATGAGCAGTTCTTC	CASSQGGGHSYNEQFF
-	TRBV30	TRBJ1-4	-	TGTGCCTGGAGTGTACCCAGGGGTGAAAAACTGTTTTTT	CAWSVPRGEKLFF
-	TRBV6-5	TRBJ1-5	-	TGTGCCAGCAGAGACAATCAGTATAGCAATCAGCCCCAGCATTTT	CASRDNQYSNQPQHF
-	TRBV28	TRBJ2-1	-	TGTGCCAGCAGTTTATATGTGCCCAACCGAGACTACAATGAGCAGTTCTTC	CASSLYVPNRDYNEQFF
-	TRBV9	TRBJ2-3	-	TGTGCCAGCAGCGTAAGGTTTAGCACAGATACGCAGTATTTT	CASSVRFSTDTQYF
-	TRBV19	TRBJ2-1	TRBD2	TGTGCCAGTAGTATACATAACCTAGCGGGGTCCAATGAGCAGTTCTTC	CASSIHNLAGSNEQFF
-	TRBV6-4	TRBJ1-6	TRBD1	TGTGCCAGCAGTGACTCGGGGGACAGGAATTCACCCCTCCACTTT	CASSDSGDRNSPLHF
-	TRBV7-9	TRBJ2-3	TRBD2	TGTGCCAGCAGCTTCACGGGCGGGAGGGCCACAGATACGCAGTATTTT	CASSFTGGRATDTQYF
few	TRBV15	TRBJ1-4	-	TGTGCCACCAGCAGAGTTCGCGGCAGAACTAATGAAAAACTGTTTTTT	CATSRVRGRTNEKLFF
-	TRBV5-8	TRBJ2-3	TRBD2	TGTGCCAGCAGCTCCCCGCCAGGGACTAGCGGGAGCATGAATACGCAGTATTTT	CASSSPPGTSGSMNTQYF
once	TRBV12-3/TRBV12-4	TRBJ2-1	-	TGTGCCAGCAGTCGGACGGACAATGAGCAGTTCTTC	CASSRTDNEQFF
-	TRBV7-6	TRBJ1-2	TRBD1	TGTGCCAGCAGCTTAAGGCAGGGGGTCGGGTATGGCTACACCTTC	CASSLRQGVGYGYTF
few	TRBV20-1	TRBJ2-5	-	TGCAGTGCTAGTGACAGGGAGACCCAGTACTTC	CSASDRETQYF
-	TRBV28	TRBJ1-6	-	TGTGCCAGCAGCCAACAGGGAATGTTACCGAACTCACCCCTCCACTTT	CASSQQGMLPNSPLHF
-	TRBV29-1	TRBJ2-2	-	TGCAGCGTTAGGGATTCCGGGGAGCTGTTTTTT	CSVRDSGELFF
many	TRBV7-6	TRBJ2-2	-	TGTGCCAGCAGCCTCCGGCAAACTAGGAATGGCGGGGAGCTGTTTTTT	CASSLRQTRNGGELFF
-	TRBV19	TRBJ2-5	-	TGTGCCAGTAGTATATCACAGCAAGAGACCCAGTACTTC	CASSISQQETQYF
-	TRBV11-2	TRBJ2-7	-	TGTGCCAGCAGCACACAACAGGGTTACGAGCAGTACTTC	CASSTQQGYEQYF
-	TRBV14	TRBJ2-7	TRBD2	TGTGCCAGCAGCCATTCAGCGGGGGCCTACTACGAGCAGTACTTC	CASSHSAGAYYEQYF
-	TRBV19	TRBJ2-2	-	TGTGCCAGTAGCCCCGTGGGACCCAGTACCGGGGAGCTGTTTTTT	CASSPVGPSTGELFF
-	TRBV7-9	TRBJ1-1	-	TGTGCCAGCAGCTCCCCGGTCGGGGGGGTAGGGAACACTGAAGCTTTCTTT	CASSSPVGGVGNTEAFF
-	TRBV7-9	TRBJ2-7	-	TGTGCCAGCAGCCGGGACATATCCCCCTACGAGCAGTACTTC	CASSRDISPYEQYF
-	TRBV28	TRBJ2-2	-	TGTGCCAGCAGTTCCACCACCGGGGAGCTGTTTTTT	CASSSTTGELFF
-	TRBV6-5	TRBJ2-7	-	TGTGCCAGCAGTTACTCTGCCGGCTCCTACGAGCAGTACTTC	CASSYSAGSYEQYF
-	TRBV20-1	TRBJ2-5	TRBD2	TGCAGTGCTAGTCGCAGCGCGGGAGGTGTGGAGACCCAGTACTTC	CSASRSAGGVETQYF
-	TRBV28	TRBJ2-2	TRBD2	TGTGCCAGCAGGACGGCCAGCGGGAGGTCCCCCGGGGAGCTGTTTTTT	CASRTASGRSPGELFF